A selection of T cell receptor beta chains follows, all from one sample in a study of blood T cell repertoires in COVID-19. Only in-frame clones appear in the TCRdb table, and some are missing; sequencing was by immunoSEQ multiplex PCR. The table lists fewer than 200,000 clones, 75% to 85% of them singletons, with roughly 9.6% in the top ten. The specimen was peripheral blood. These receptors were collected from a woman between 40 and 50 years old with COVID-19, enrolled during active disease. Each CDR3 is given with its conserved first and last residue. A D gene is named only where the DNA matches it firmly. Expanded clones get a size class; other rows say once, few or many, or leave the size out.

v_call	clone_size	d_call	j_call	cdr3_nt	cdr3_aa
TRBV19	NA	NA	TRBJ2-3	TGTGCCAGTAGGCGGTTTGGGGCCTCAGATACGCAGTATTTT	CASRRFGASDTQYF
TRBV15	NA	TRBD1	TRBJ2-5	TGTGCCACCAGCAGAGATGGGACAGGGGCGGGGGAGACCCAGTACTTC	CATSRDGTGAGETQYF
TRBV27	few	NA	TRBJ2-7	TGTGCCAGCAGTTTCGCTCGGGACTCCTTCGAGCAGTACTTC	CASSFARDSFEQYF
TRBV4-1	NA	NA	TRBJ2-5	TGCGCCAGCAGCCAAGGGGCAGAAGAGACCCAGTACTTC	CASSQGAEETQYF
TRBV7-9	NA	NA	TRBJ1-5	TGTGCCAGCTCTAATACAGGATCGGGCCAGCCCCAGCATTTT	CASSNTGSGQPQHF
TRBV5-1	NA	TRBD2	TRBJ2-1	TGCGCCAGCAGACAGGACCCCGGGACTAGCATCTTTGAGCAGTTCTTC	CASRQDPGTSIFEQFF
TRBV11-2	NA	TRBD1	TRBJ2-1	TGTGCCAGCAGCTTCAACAGGGGGATCAATGAGCAGTTCTTC	CASSFNRGINEQFF
TRBV9	NA	NA	TRBJ1-1	TGTGCCAGCAGCGCCGACGGGAGACCTAACACTGAAGCTTTCTTT	CASSADGRPNTEAFF
TRBV6-4	NA	TRBD2	TRBJ2-1	TGTGCCAGCAGTGACGGACTAGAGACCAATGAGCAGTTCTTC	CASSDGLETNEQFF
TRBV27	NA	NA	TRBJ2-2	TGTGCCAGCAGTCCTAAAACCGGGGAGCTGTTTTTT	CASSPKTGELFF
TRBV5-1	NA	TRBD1	TRBJ2-5	TGCGCCAGCAGCGACCACAGGGGTCAAGAGACCCAGTACTTC	CASSDHRGQETQYF
TRBV19	few	TRBD1	TRBJ2-1	TGTGCCAGTAGTATAACCGGGACAGCCAGTGAGCAGTTCTTC	CASSITGTASEQFF
TRBV14	NA	TRBD1	TRBJ2-3	TGTGCCAGCAGCCACTTTTCCGGGACAGAGCAAACAGATACGCAGTATTTT	CASSHFSGTEQTDTQYF
TRBV6-1	NA	TRBD2	TRBJ2-1	TGTGCCAGCAGTGAAGGCGGGGGGTCCTACAATGAGCAGTTCTTC	CASSEGGGSYNEQFF
TRBV15	NA	TRBD1	TRBJ2-5	TGTGCCACCAGCAGCCTACAGGGGAACCAAGAGACCCAGTACTTC	CATSSLQGNQETQYF
TRBV29-1	once	NA	TRBJ2-6	TGCAGCGTTGGAGGAGAACCTGGGGCCAACGTCCTGACTTTC	CSVGGEPGANVLTF
TRBV5-6	NA	NA	TRBJ1-3	TGTGCCAGCAGCTTGGGGTCGACAGGAGCAGGAAACACCATATATTTT	CASSLGSTGAGNTIYF
TRBV10-3	NA	TRBD2	TRBJ2-1	TGTGCCATCAGTGAGCCCGGACTAGCGGACTACAATGAGCAGTTCTTC	CAISEPGLADYNEQFF
TRBV6-1	NA	TRBD2	TRBJ2-2	TGTGCCAGCAGCTCGGGACTAGCGGGCGCCGGGGAGCTGTTTTTT	CASSSGLAGAGELFF
TRBV2	NA	NA	TRBJ1-1	TGTGCCAGCAGAGCTATCGGTTTCTTGAACACTGAAGCTTTCTTT	CASRAIGFLNTEAFF
TRBV10-2	NA	TRBD2	TRBJ2-4	TGCGCCAGCAGAAGCGGGGACCGTGTGGCCAAAAACATTCAGTACTTC	CASRSGDRVAKNIQYF
TRBV21-1	NA	NA	TRBJ1-6	TGTGCCAGCAGCGCCCGACAGGGGGCGACCTATAATTCACCCCTCCACTTT	CASSARQGATYNSPLHF
TRBV27	NA	NA	TRBJ2-1	TGTGCCAGCAGTTTCCCCGGGACAAGGTACAATGAGCAGTTCTTC	CASSFPGTRYNEQFF
TRBV30	NA	TRBD2	TRBJ2-7	TGTGCCTGGAGTGGAAGCCCGGGAGGCTACGAGCAGTACTTC	CAWSGSPGGYEQYF
TRBV4-1	once	NA	TRBJ1-1	TGCGCCAGCAGCCATTCGGGAGCTGAAGCTTTCTTT	CASSHSGAEAFF